These 19 T cell receptor gamma chains were sequenced from one sample in a study of gamma-delta T cells after stem cell transplantation. TCRdb re-called the RT-PCR reads with CATT. In the table there are hundreds of gamma-chain clones, just over 50% of which are singletons. The sample consisted of gamma-delta T cells. These TCRs come from a human donor. It is not recorded whose cells these are; they may come from a transplant donor.

About this clone: The junction does not match germline at one end; this may be a read error. The chain is built from TRGV9 and TRGJP. This CDR3 comprises 16 residues. Germline values: CDR1 GITISATS, CDR2 ISYDGTV (reference sequence). The CDR3 nucleotides read TGTGCCTTGTGGGAGGTTGAAGAGTTGAGCAAAAAAATCAAGGTATTT. This sequence encodes CALWEVEELSKKIKVF.

The rearrangement uses TRGV9 and TRGJP. The J gene is not listed in TCRdb, so it was assigned here from a DNA match to germline. The V and J ends lost 0 bases and 9 bases, in that order; junction bases with no gene match: 5. Germline CDR1 GITISATS, CDR2 ISYDGTV (reference sequence). CDR3 length: 16 residues. The CDR3 region has the DNA TGTGCCTTGTGGGAGGTGGAGGGGTTGGGCAAAAAAATCAAGGTATTT. The encoded protein is CALWEVEGLGKKIKVF.

This clone was seen only once. The CDR3 DNA sequence: TGTGCCTTGTGGGAGGCTGATCAAGAGTTGGGCAAAAAAATCAAGGTATTT. This translates into CALWEADQELGKKIKVF. This chain links TRGV9 with TRGJP. The J gene, absent from TCRdb, was called here by matching the DNA to germline. CDR3 length equals 17 residues. The trim removed 2 bases at V and 4 bases at J, leaving 5 bases unmatched. The germline V gene encodes CDR1 GITISATS and CDR2 ISYDGTV (reference sequence).

In regard to this clone: It differs at one base from a far larger clone, so likely a read error. The rearrangement links TRGV9 to TRGJP. TCRdb offers no J gene call, so here the DNA was matched to germline to obtain one. This CDR3 contains 16 residues. Germline V CDR1 and CDR2: GITISATS, ISYDGTV (reference sequence). The CDR3 here is CALWEVQESGKKIKVF. CDR3 sequence (DNA): TGTGCCTTGTGGGAGGTGCAAGAGTCGGGCAAAAAAATCAAGGTATTT.

This clone appeared a single time. Its ends do not fully match the called genes, so a read error is possible. Different DNA sequences within this sample yield the same CDR3. The chain recombines TRGV9 with TRGJP. The J gene is not listed in TCRdb, so it was assigned here from a DNA match to germline. The CDR3 totals 16 residues. The germline CDR1 and CDR2 sequences are GITISATS and ISYDGTV (reference sequence). CDR3: CALWEVEELGKKNKVF. The DNA of the CDR3 is TGTGCCTTGTGGGAGGTTGAAGAGTTGGGCAAAAAAAACAAGGTATTT.

As concerns this clone: Given a far larger clone just one base away, this is likely a sequencing read error. This chain links TRGV9 with TRGJ1 or TRGJ2. TCRdb is silent on the J gene; assignment here came from matching the DNA to germline. The length of the CDR3 is 12 residues. In germline, CDR1 is GITISATS, CDR2 ISYDGTV (reference sequence). The CDR3 loop is CALGETYYKKLF. The CDR3 nucleotides read TGTGCCTTGGGGGAGACTTATTATAAGAAACTCTTT.

V and J are TRGV9 and TRGJP. TCRdb gives no J gene; it was assigned here by matching the DNA to germline. CDR3 length: 17 residues. The germline V gene has CDR1 GITISATS and CDR2 ISYDGTV (reference sequence). With 3 bases clipped from V and 7 bases from J, the junction kept 9 bases outside the gene matches. CDR3 sequence (DNA): TGTGCCTTGTGGGAGTTCACCGCGGAGTTGGGCAAAAAAATCAAGGTATTT. Its translation: CALWEFTAELGKKIKVF.

This clone has a handful of counts. This sample includes further DNA sequences coding for the same CDR3. The V gene is TRGV9, the J gene TRGJP. The J gene is absent in TCRdb and was assigned here via DNA matching to germline. V was pared by 1 base and J by 5 bases, with 2 bases of the junction left unmatched. The CDR3 sequence is 16 residues long. Germline-derived CDR1 and CDR2 are GITISATS and ISYDGTV (reference sequence). CDR3 in amino acids: CALWEVEELGKKIKVF. CDR3 in DNA: TGTGCCTTGTGGGAGGTTGAAGAGTTGGGCAAAAAAATCAAGGTATTT.

Worth noting for this clone: With only one base between it and a far larger clone, this is likely a read error. The V and J genes are TRGV9 and TRGJ1 or TRGJ2. Germline matching of the DNA provided the J gene here, since TCRdb leaves it blank. The CDR3 totals 12 residues. Per the germline V gene, CDR1 is GITISATS and CDR2 is ISYDGTV (reference sequence). The CDR3 reads CALWETYDKKLF. CDR3 in DNA: TGTGCCTTGTGGGAGACTTATGATAAGAAACTCTTT.

This clone was seen a handful of times. A much larger clone lies a single base off, so this may be a read error. The J gene is TRGJP, the V gene TRGV9. Germline lookup yields CDR1 GITISATS and CDR2 ISYDGTV (reference sequence). The CDR3 runs 16 residues. CDR3 coding DNA: TGTGCCTTGCGGGAGGTGCAAGAGTTGGGCAAAAAAATCAAGGTATTT. Protein sequence: CALREVQELGKKIKVF.

The chain uses TRGV9 and TRGJP. TCRdb leaves out the J gene; it was filled in here by matching the DNA to germline. CDR1 is GITISATS and CDR2 is ISYDGTV in the germline V gene (reference sequence). This CDR3 spans 15 amino acids. After removal of 5 bases from V and 10 bases from J, the junction contained 8 bases not matched to a gene. The CDR3 sequence is CALWVIELGKKIKVF. CDR3 DNA: TGTGCCTTGTGGGTAATCGAATTGGGCAAAAAAATCAAGGTATTT.

This clone was found once. The chain links TRGV9 to TRGJP. TCRdb does not report a J gene; here it was assigned by matching the DNA to germline references. Germline V CDR1 and CDR2: GITISATS, ISYDGTV (reference sequence). The CDR3 loop spans 16 amino acids. Trimming removed 3 bases from V and 4 bases from J; junction bases left unmatched: 3. CDR3 region: CALWEQQELGKKIKVF. The CDR3 region has the DNA TGTGCCTTGTGGGAGCAACAAGAGTTGGGCAAAAAAATCAAGGTATTT.

This clone was counted a few times. This sequence may be a read error, since a much larger clone differs from it by one base. The chain couples TRGV9 to TRGJP. This CDR3 region has 16 residues. CDR1 GITISATS and CDR2 ISYDGTV come from the germline V gene (reference sequence). The CDR3, as DNA: TGTGCCTTGTGGGAGGTGCAAGAGTTTGGCAAAAAAATCAAGGTATTT. Protein product: CALWEVQEFGKKIKVF.

The chain employs TRGV9 and TRGJP. TCRdb gives no J gene; it was assigned here by matching the DNA to germline. Looked up from germline, CDR1 is GITISATS and CDR2 is ISYDGTV (reference sequence). This CDR3 contains 15 residues. With V trimmed by 5 bases and J by 11 bases, 9 bases remained unmatched. CDR3 bases: TGTGCCTTGTGGGCGAATTTAATGGGCAAAAAAATCAAGGTATTT. It encodes CALWANLMGKKIKVF.

The table lists this clone with a few counts. The chain links TRGV9 to TRGJP. The J gene, absent from TCRdb, was called here by matching the DNA to germline. The germline V gene has CDR1 GITISATS and CDR2 ISYDGTV (reference sequence). Trimming took 0 bases from V and 7 from J; bases not matched to a gene: 6. This CDR3 comprises 17 residues. CDR3 in DNA: TGTGCCTTGTGGGAGGTGCTGGATGAGTTGGGCAAAAAAATCAAGGTATTT. Translation: CALWEVLDELGKKIKVF.

V is TRGV2 and J is TRGJ1 or TRGJ2. TCRdb gives no J gene; it was assigned here by matching the DNA to germline. This CDR3 is built from 13 residues. The germline gives CDR1 EGSNGY, CDR2 YDSYNSKV. Trimming cost V 1 base and J 4 bases; bases outside gene matches: 4. The DNA for the CDR3 is TGTGCCACCTGGGACGGAATCTATTATAAGAAACTCTTT. Translation gives CATWDGIYYKKLF.

To note about this clone: This likely stems from a read error, as it lies one base from a far larger clone. In the same sample, other DNA sequences code for this CDR3. The chain has TRGV9 and TRGJ1 or TRGJ2. TCRdb lists no J gene, so it was determined here by aligning the DNA to germline. V shed 0 bases and J 4 bases; nucleotides not matched to a gene: 9. The CDR3 contains 15 residues. CDR1 is GITISATS, CDR2 ISYDGTV, per germline (reference sequence). This CDR3 is CALWEVGGRYYKKLF. CDR3 nucleotides: TGTGCCTTGTGGGAGGTGGGAGGTAGGTATTATAAGAAACTCTTT.

In regard to this clone: One end of the junction varies from germline; a read error may be responsible. The chain joins TRGV9 to TRGJP. TCRdb offers no J gene call, so here the DNA was matched to germline to obtain one. Germline-derived CDR1 and CDR2 are GITISATS and ISYDGTV (reference sequence). This CDR3 is 16 amino acids long. The CDR3 loop reads CALWEVRGWGKKNKVF. CDR3 coding DNA: TGTGCCTTGTGGGAGGTGCGAGGTTGGGGCAAAAAAAACAAGGTATTT.

Turning to this clone: The germline gene is not matched at one end of the junction; a read error may be the cause. V and J are TRGV9 and TRGJP. No J segment appears in TCRdb, so it was assigned here by matching the sequence to germline. Germline values: CDR1 GITISATS, CDR2 ISYDGTV (reference sequence). This CDR3 spans 17 amino acids. The CDR3 spells CALWEVAPEWGKKNKVF. For the CDR3, the DNA is TGTGCCTTGTGGGAGGTAGCACCAGAGTGGGGCAAAAAAAACAAGGTATTT.